Below are 32 T cell receptor beta chains sequenced from a single sample in a study of control samples from healthy donors and cancer patients. The repertoire was sequenced with immunoSEQ multiplex PCR; TCRdb's copy has only in-frame clones and lacks some. The profile covers some 130,000 clones, with approximately 92% appearing a single time and about 2.5% taken by the ten largest. The sequenced material came from blood. These receptors all stem from a man in his forties in good health.

This clone was detected a few times. The chain recombines TRBV7-9 with TRBJ1-1; the D gene is possibly TRBD1 (6 bases). Germline assignment: CDR1 SEHNR and CDR2 FQNEAQ (reference sequence). CDR3 length equals 15 residues. V was pared by 3 bases and J by 1 base, with 12 bases between. CDR3 coding DNA: TGTGCCAGCAGCTTTAGTGAGGGGGGGAACACTGAAGCTTTCTTT. Translating it yields CASSFSEGGNTEAFF. The full variable domain, with the rest looked up from reference TRBV7-9 and TRBJ1-1, is DTGVSQNPRHKITKRGQNVTFRCDPISEHNRLYWYRQTLGQGPEFLTYFQNEAQLEKSRLLSDRFSAERPKGSFSTLEIQRTEQGDSAMYLCASSFSEGGNTEAFFGQGTRLTVV.

The chain combines TRBV15 with TRBJ2-6; D is uncertain. Deletions cut 1 base from V and 0 bases from J, with 16 bases between. Per the germline V gene, CDR1 is LNHNV and CDR2 is YYDKDF (reference sequence). The CDR3 has 19 residues. The DNA of the CDR3 is TGTGCCACCAGCAGAGTGGGTGTCGGCAGCTTCTCTGGGGCCAACGTCCTGACTTTC. It specifies CATSRVGVGSFSGANVLTF.

The sample holds a few counts of this clone. The chain recombines TRBV28 with TRBJ1-5, with a possible D match to TRBD1 (6 bases). Germline lookup yields CDR1 MDHEN and CDR2 SYDVKM. The ends were cut back, 3 bases at V and 0 bases at J, with 15 bases in the middle. The CDR3 spans 17 residues. The CDR3 region has the DNA TGTGCCAGCAGTTTTGGGGCAGGGGTTAATAGCAATCAGCCCCAGCATTTT. Its protein product is CASSFGAGVNSNQPQHF.

The chain combines TRBV12-3 or TRBV12-4 with TRBJ1-2; no clear D. V lost 10 bases and J 0 bases, leaving 12 bases between the germline ends. This CDR3 region has 13 residues. CDR3 residues: CATGESANYGYTF. The CDR3 DNA follows: TGTGCCACGGGCGAGAGTGCTAACTATGGCTACACCTTC.

This clone was recorded once. The chain combines TRBV6-5 with TRBJ1-6; unclear D gene. The length of the CDR3 is 13 residues. Germline CDR1 reads MNHEY; CDR2 reads SVGAGI. Deletions cut 7 bases from V and 8 bases from J, with 12 bases between. The CDR3 here is CASKRHGDSPLHF. The CDR3 DNA reads TGTGCCAGCAAAAGACACGGGGATTCACCCCTCCACTTT.

The chain recombines TRBV6-5 with TRBJ2-1, with D perhaps TRBD1 (5 bases). Germline V gene lookup returns CDR1 MNHEY and CDR2 SVGAGI. Trimming removed 6 bases at V and 9 bases at J, with 12 bases between. The CDR3 consists of 12 residues. The CDR3 DNA reads TGTGCCAGCAGAACAGGCAGGGCTGAGCAGTTCTTC. This gives the protein CASRTGRAEQFF.

The V call is TRBV7-9, the J call TRBJ2-5; D call uncertain. Trimming stripped 5 bases from V and 2 bases from J, with 9 bases between. The germline V gene encodes CDR1 SEHNR and CDR2 FQNEAQ (reference sequence). The CDR3 totals 13 residues. CDR3: CASSPQGQETQYF. In nucleotides, the CDR3 is TGTGCCAGCAGCCCCCAAGGGCAAGAGACCCAGTACTTC.

The chain combines TRBV6-6 with TRBJ1-4; 11 nucleotides agree with TRBD1. The CDR3 is 15 residues long. Trimming cost V 2 bases and J 8 bases; bases outside gene matches: 4. Per germline, CDR1 MNHNY and CDR2 SVGAGI (reference sequence). CDR3 loop: CASSYGGTGGEKLFF. CDR3 nucleotide sequence: TGTGCCAGCAGTTACGGTGGGACAGGGGGGGAAAAACTGTTTTTT.

The chain recombines TRBV6-6 with TRBJ1-1, with D unclear. This CDR3 comprises 12 residues. Germline values: CDR1 MNHNY, CDR2 SVGAGI (reference sequence). V dropped 6 bases and J dropped 4 bases, with 9 bases sitting between them. DNA for the CDR3: TGTGCCAGCAGCCGTATGAGCACTGAAGCTTTCTTT. Protein product: CASSRMSTEAFF.

The chain links TRBV2 to TRBJ1-6, with D perhaps TRBD1 (6 bases). This CDR3 is 15 amino acids long. Per germline, CDR1 SNHLY and CDR2 FYNNEI. V shed 5 bases and J shed 11 bases, with 19 bases lying between them. CDR3 loop: CASSTMGGNSAPLHF. For the CDR3, the DNA is TGTGCCAGCAGTACAATGGGGGGCAATAGTGCACCCCTCCACTTT.

A few counts support this clone. The V and J genes are TRBV7-8 and TRBJ1-1, with TRBD1 matching 7 bases. V lost 1 base and J lost 4; bases outside the gene matches: 6. CDR1 and CDR2 from the germline V gene are SGHVS and FQNEAQ. The CDR3 totals 15 residues. CDR3 in amino acids: CASSLGNRGGTEAFF. CDR3 nucleotides: TGTGCCAGCAGCTTAGGGAACAGGGGAGGCACTGAAGCTTTCTTT.

V gene TRBV28 combines with J gene TRBJ2-3; TRBD1 agrees at 7 bases. The junction had 12 bases not matched to a gene; V was cut back by 5 bases and J by 7 bases. CDR3 length: 15 residues. CDR1 and CDR2 (germline): MDHEN, SYDVKM. The CDR3, as DNA: TGTGCCAGCAGTCTGACAGGGATTGACGAGAATACGCAGTATTTT. Amino acid sequence: CASSLTGIDENTQYF.

The V gene is TRBV30, the J gene TRBJ2-7, with 8 bases fitting TRBD1. V trimming: 6 bases; J trimming: 5 bases; junction bases outside the gene matches: 9. The CDR3 is 13 amino acids. Germline V gives CDR1 GTSNPN, CDR2 SVGIG (reference sequence). The DNA for the CDR3 is TGTGCCTGCACGGGACAGGAGCGGGACGAGCAGTACTTC. It translates to CACTGQERDEQYF. Variable domain in full (rest from reference TRBV30 and TRBJ2-7): SQTIHQWPATLVQPVGSPLSLECTVEGTSNPNLYWYRQAAGRGLQLLFYSVGIGQISSEVPQNLSASRPQDRQFILSSKKLLLSDSGFYLCACTGQERDEQYFGPGTRLTVT.

The chain links TRBV6-1 to TRBJ1-5, with D maybe TRBD1 (5 bases). V was clipped by 3 bases and J by 11 bases, with 14 bases between them. Germline V gene lookup returns CDR1 MNHNS and CDR2 SASEGT. The CDR3 loop spans 13 amino acids. The chain's CDR3 is CASSDLTGGTQHF. The CDR3, as DNA: TGTGCCAGCAGTGACCTCACCGGGGGGACCCAGCATTTT.

This chain uses TRBV2 with TRBJ1-6, with D possibly TRBD1 on 6 matching bases. Trimming shortened V by 4 bases and J by 8 bases, and 9 bases separated the two germline ends. CDR1 and CDR2 (germline): SNHLY, FYNNEI. This CDR3 has 13 residues. CDR3 protein: CASSGDNHSPLHF. The CDR3 DNA is TGTGCCAGCAGTGGGGACAATCATTCACCCCTCCACTTT.

The count of this clone is one. The rearrangement links TRBV14 to TRBJ2-3, with 7 bases that match TRBD1. The germline gives CDR1 SGHDN, CDR2 FVKESK. V shed 4 bases and J 1 base; nucleotides not matched to a gene: 2. This CDR3 has 14 residues. In DNA, the CDR3 is TGTGCCAGCAGCCTCGGACAGGGCACAGATACGCAGTATTTT. Protein product: CASSLGQGTDTQYF.

The chain carries TRBV29-1 and TRBJ2-3; no clear D gene. Trimming cost V 5 bases and J 1 base, with 10 bases left between them. The V gene's germline CDR1 is SQVTM and CDR2 ANQGSEA. CDR3 length: 13 amino acids. In nucleotides, the CDR3 is TGCAGCGTTATTGAGCAGGGCACAGATACGCAGTATTTT. This translates into CSVIEQGTDTQYF.

The genes are TRBV6-4 and TRBJ2-7, with TRBD1 identical over 10 bases. CDR1 and CDR2 from the germline V gene are MRHNA and SNTAGT. After removal of 10 bases from V and 3 bases from J, the junction contained 3 bases not matched to a gene. This CDR3 region has 12 residues. The CDR3 loop reads CATGQGSYEQYF. DNA for the CDR3: TGTGCCACGGGACAGGGGAGCTACGAGCAGTACTTC.

This clone has a handful of counts. CDR3 in DNA: TGTGCCAGCAGCGACCTTTACGGGGCAGTCTACAATGAGCAGTTCTTC. Amino acids: CASSDLYGAVYNEQFF. The V gene is TRBV7-9, the J gene TRBJ2-1; either TRBD1 or TRBD2 may fit D (5 bases each). The CDR3 is 16 amino acids. The V gene lost 5 bases and the J gene lost 3 bases, with 17 bases spanning the gap. Germline V gene data show CDR1 as SEHNR and CDR2 as FQNEAQ (reference sequence).

In nucleotides, the CDR3 is TGTGCCACCAGTGGAAAAAACGAACGCGGGGGGCCAGGATTCTTCGGTACGCAGTATTTT. This translates into CATSGKNERGGPGFFGTQYF. The V and J genes are TRBV24-1 and TRBJ2-3; 8 nucleotides agree with TRBD2. The ends lost 5 bases at V and 8 bases at J; junction bases unmatched: 26. This CDR3 has 20 amino acids. Germline loops: CDR1 KGHDR, CDR2 SFDVKD.

The chain uses TRBV18 and TRBJ1-5; D ambiguous. Deletions cut 2 bases from V and 4 bases from J, with 6 bases between. The CDR3 is 13 amino acids. The V gene's germline CDR1 is KGHSH and CDR2 LQKENI. CDR3 amino acids: CASSPGLNQPQHF. DNA for the CDR3: TGTGCCAGCTCACCAGGTCTAAATCAGCCCCAGCATTTT.

The chain links TRBV5-6 to TRBJ1-5; D unclear. This CDR3 region has 16 residues. Germline V gene lookup returns CDR1 SGHDT and CDR2 YYEEEE. V was trimmed by 1 base and J by 5 bases, leaving 16 bases between them. CDR3 sequence reads: CASSLRRVGSDQPQHF. As DNA, the CDR3 is TGTGCCAGCAGCTTGAGAAGGGTAGGGTCAGATCAGCCCCAGCATTTT. The whole variable domain, remainder taken from reference TRBV5-6 and TRBJ1-5, is DAGVTQSPTHLIKTRGQQVTLRCSPKSGHDTVSWYQQALGQGPQFIFQYYEEEERQRGNFPDRFSGHQFPNYSSELNVNALLLGDSALYLCASSLRRVGSDQPQHFGDGTRLSIL.

This sequence joins TRBV7-9 and TRBJ1-4, with no clear D. Germline CDR1 is SEHNR and CDR2 is FQNEAQ (reference sequence). The length of the CDR3 is 12 residues. Trimming took 1 base from V and 8 from J, leaving 5 bases between them. CDR3 residues: CASSLGFEKLFF. Written as DNA, the CDR3 is TGTGCCAGCAGCTTAGGCTTCGAAAAACTGTTTTTT.

V gene TRBV6-5 combines with J gene TRBJ1-3, with D unclear. The CDR3 has 13 residues. The germline V gene encodes CDR1 MNHEY and CDR2 SVGAGI. V lost 7 bases and J 2 bases, leaving 9 bases between the germline ends. CDR3 in DNA: TGTGCCAGCATTAACAGCGCTGGAAACACCATATATTTT. Protein product: CASINSAGNTIYF.

This clone was detected only a few times. The chain's CDR3 is CASSLDPVLTEAFF. In DNA, the CDR3 is TGTGCCAGCAGCTTAGATCCGGTCCTCACTGAAGCTTTCTTT. The genes are TRBV7-2 and TRBJ1-1, with D uncertain. The germline V gene has CDR1 SGHTA and CDR2 FQGNSA. With 1 base removed from V and 4 bases from J, the gap between germline ends came to 10 bases. The CDR3 extends over 14 amino acids.

The CDR3 is CASSLAGDSPGELFF. CDR3 nucleotide sequence: TGCGCCAGCAGCTTGGCTGGGGATTCCCCCGGGGAGCTGTTTTTT. The V call is TRBV5-1, the J call TRBJ2-2; no clear D gene. The CDR3 is made up of 15 amino acids. Germline V gene data show CDR1 as SGHRS and CDR2 as YFSETQ. Trimming pared 0 bases from V and 6 bases from J, leaving 12 bases between.

As regards this clone: Different DNA sequences within this sample yield the same CDR3. This sequence joins TRBV11-3 and TRBJ1-1, with no clear D. The CDR3 spans 13 residues. Germline V CDR1 and CDR2: SGHNT, YENEEA. V lost 1 base and J lost 4, with 7 bases in between. Here the CDR3 reads CASSLGPGTEAFF. As DNA, the CDR3 is TGTGCCAGCAGCTTAGGGCCGGGCACTGAAGCTTTCTTT.

The chain employs TRBV5-4 and TRBJ2-5; 8 bases fit TRBD2. The CDR3 extends over 15 amino acids. The ends lost 2 bases at V and 3 bases at J; junction bases unmatched: 6. Germline assignment: CDR1 SGHNT and CDR2 YYREEE (reference sequence). The CDR3 bases are TGTGCCAGCAGCTTCAAACGGGGGGGGGAAGAGACCCAGTACTTC. Amino acids: CASSFKRGGEETQYF.

This clone was seen a single time. The rearrangement uses TRBV29-1 and TRBJ2-3; D not certain. Per germline, CDR1 SQVTM and CDR2 ANQGSEA. Trimming shortened V by 2 bases and J by 0 bases, and 12 bases separated the two germline ends. CDR3 length: 15 amino acids. CDR3: CSVENRLESTDTQYF. CDR3 bases: TGCAGCGTTGAAAATAGGCTGGAAAGCACAGATACGCAGTATTTT.

V usage is TRBV2 and J usage is TRBJ1-1; D remains unclear. Germline CDR1 and CDR2: SNHLY and FYNNEI. V lost 9 bases to trimming and J lost 3 bases, with 14 bases between them. This CDR3 spans 13 amino acids. The CDR3 DNA follows: TGTGCCAGATCGCTAGGGTCTGACACTGAAGCTTTCTTT. The encoded protein is CARSLGSDTEAFF.

V is TRBV7-8 and J is TRBJ1-4; 7 bases map to TRBD1. Germline assignment: CDR1 SGHVS and CDR2 FQNEAQ. The CDR3 is 15 residues long. Trimming removed 5 bases from V and 6 bases from J; junction bases left unmatched: 9. The CDR3 protein is CASSPQGGVDEKLFF. CDR3 nucleotide sequence: TGTGCCAGCAGCCCCCAGGGGGGAGTTGATGAAAAACTGTTTTTT.

This clone was counted once. V is TRBV3-1 (or the pseudogene TRBV3-2) and J is TRBJ1-4; D is possibly TRBD1 (6 bases). This CDR3 spans 15 amino acids. Germline V lookup: CDR1 LGHDT, CDR2 YNNKEL (reference sequence). Trimming cost V 0 bases and J 7 bases, with 12 bases left between them. The CDR3 DNA follows: TGTGCCAGCAGCCAAGAACAGGGCGGATCTGAAAAACTGTTTTTT. It codes for CASSQEQGGSEKLFF.